The 20 T cell receptor beta chains reported below all come from one sample, sequenced in a study of T cell responses to AZD1222 COVID-19 vaccine. Measured with immunoSEQ multiplex PCR; TCRdb has only the in-frame clones, and not every one. Counted here are roughly 62,000 clones, 76% occurring once; the ten biggest clones make up roughly an eighth. The source material was peripheral blood, sampled on day 0 of AZD1222 vaccination. The receptor source for this set is an adult in good health.

The gene calls are TRBV6-2 or TRBV6-3 and TRBJ2-3; 7 bases are shared with TRBD1. This CDR3 comprises 15 residues. CDR1 is MNHEY, CDR2 SVGEGT, per germline. After removal of 4 bases from V and 4 bases from J, the junction contained 8 bases not matched to a gene. The CDR3 sequence: CASSSEQGYADTQYF. CDR3 DNA: TGTGCCAGCAGTTCAGAACAGGGGTACGCAGATACGCAGTATTTT.

V usage is TRBV5-1 and J usage is TRBJ2-7; D might be TRBD1 (6 bases). This CDR3 has 14 amino acids. Per germline, CDR1 SGHRS and CDR2 YFSETQ. V was cut by 0 bases and J by 2 bases, with 9 bases left in between. The DNA for the CDR3 is TGCGCCAGCAGCTTGGAGGACAGTACCTACGAGCAGTACTTC. The encoded protein is CASSLEDSTYEQYF.

The chain links TRBV4-3 to TRBJ2-5; D possibly corresponds to TRBD1 (6 bases). The CDR3 extends over 15 amino acids. Per germline, CDR1 LGHNA and CDR2 YSLEER. V was cut by 1 base and J by 5 bases, with 14 bases left in between. CDR3 region: CASSQGRGIEETQYF. The CDR3 nucleotides are TGCGCCAGCAGCCAAGGCAGGGGTATAGAGGAGACCCAGTACTTC.

The chain links TRBV7-9 to TRBJ1-2; 7 bases match TRBD1. The CDR3 totals 13 residues. Germline CDR1 reads SEHNR; CDR2 reads FQNEAQ (reference sequence). V shed 6 bases and J 3 bases; nucleotides not matched to a gene: 4. CDR3 DNA: TGTGCCAGCAGATCAGGGGGGGACTATGGCTACACCTTC. Translated, it gives CASRSGGDYGYTF.

The chain combines TRBV15 with TRBJ1-3, with 9 positions matching TRBD1. This CDR3 has 15 residues. Per the germline V gene, CDR1 is LNHNV and CDR2 is YYDKDF (reference sequence). V shed 3 bases and J 2 bases; nucleotides not matched to a gene: 2. CDR3 bases: TGTGCCACCAGCAGGGACAGGGGACCTGGAAACACCATATATTTT. Encoded protein: CATSRDRGPGNTIYF.

V usage is TRBV7-2 and J usage is TRBJ2-3; 10 bases map to TRBD2. The CDR3 covers 17 residues. CDR1 is SGHTA, CDR2 FQGNSA, per germline. Losses at the gene ends were 3 bases for V and 5 bases for J; bases not matched to a gene: 11. In DNA, the CDR3 is TGTGCCAGCAGCTTCCTCTCAGCGGGGGGGCGTAGAGATACGCAGTATTTT. It specifies CASSFLSAGGRRDTQYF.

V and J are TRBV4-3 and TRBJ2-5; 11 bases are a match to TRBD2. This CDR3 contains 15 residues. Unmatched junction bases numbered 8, after V lost 6 bases and J lost 5 bases. Per germline, CDR1 LGHNA and CDR2 YSLEER. The CDR3 spells CASSPSGGPVETQYF. Written as DNA, the CDR3 is TGCGCCAGCAGTCCTAGCGGGGGGCCGGTGGAGACCCAGTACTTC.

The V gene is TRBV5-1, the J gene TRBJ2-1; no clear D gene. Germline V gene sequence: CDR1 SGHRS, CDR2 YFSETQ. The CDR3 has 13 residues. V was clipped by 6 bases and J by 0 bases, with 7 bases between them. The CDR3 loop reads CASKASSYNEQFF. The CDR3 DNA sequence: TGCGCCAGCAAGGCCAGCTCCTACAATGAGCAGTTCTTC.

The chain carries TRBV9 and TRBJ2-7; D gene uncertain. This CDR3 has 12 amino acids. Germline loops: CDR1 SGDLS, CDR2 YYNGEE. The V and J ends lost 0 bases and 4 bases respectively, with 5 bases between them. This CDR3 reads CASSVEGYEQYF. As DNA, the CDR3 is TGTGCCAGCAGCGTAGAGGGATACGAGCAGTACTTC.

V usage is TRBV6-5 and J usage is TRBJ2-2; D call uncertain. This CDR3 spans 13 amino acids. CDR1 and CDR2 from the germline V gene are MNHEY and SVGAGI. Trimming cost V 6 bases and J 3 bases, with 8 bases left between them. The CDR3 protein is CASRTSHTGELFF. The CDR3 nucleotides are TGTGCCAGCAGGACGTCTCACACCGGGGAGCTGTTTTTT.

The chain carries TRBV7-9 and TRBJ1-4; TRBD1 is a possible D gene (6 bases). With 5 bases removed from V and 0 bases from J, the gap between germline ends came to 19 bases. Germline CDR1 and CDR2: SEHNR and FQNEAQ (reference sequence). CDR3 length: 18 amino acids. Here the CDR3 DNA reads TGTGCCAGCAGCAGAGGTCGGCCAGGGGTTGCAACTAATGAAAAACTGTTTTTT. Amino acids: CASSRGRPGVATNEKLFF. Full variable domain (remainder filled in from reference TRBV7-9 and TRBJ1-4): DTGVSQNPRHKITKRGQNVTFRCDPISEHNRLYWYRQTLGQGPEFLTYFQNEAQLEKSRLLSDRFSAERPKGSFSTLEIQRTEQGDSAMYLCASSRGRPGVATNEKLFFGSGTQLSVL.

The rearrangement joins TRBV7-2 to TRBJ1-2; 7 bases match TRBD1. V gave up 2 bases and J gave up 4 bases; unmatched junction bases: 7. Germline lookup yields CDR1 SGHTA and CDR2 FQGNSA. The CDR3 runs 15 residues. CDR3 bases: TGTGCCAGCAGCTTAATCCAGGGGGGAGGCTATGGCTACACCTTC. Its protein is CASSLIQGGGYGYTF.

The CDR3 region is CSASFREGEKLFF. As DNA, the CDR3 is TGCAGTGCTAGTTTCAGAGAGGGGGAAAAACTGTTTTTT. The chain links TRBV20-1 to TRBJ1-4; D may be TRBD1 (5 bases). This CDR3 comprises 13 residues. The germline V gene encodes CDR1 DFQATT and CDR2 SNEGSKA (reference sequence). V lost 3 bases, J lost 8 bases, and 13 bases lay in between.

This chain joins TRBV19 and TRBJ1-5; D remains unclear. Germline CDR1 reads LNHDA; CDR2 reads SQIVND (reference sequence). This CDR3 is built from 15 residues. Deletions cut 7 bases from V and 5 bases from J, with 18 bases between. The CDR3 coding sequence is TGTGCCAGTACTTTGGATCCAACCGTGGATCAGCCCCAGCATTTT. Translating it yields CASTLDPTVDQPQHF.

In its sample, this clone was seen a few times. This chain uses TRBV14 with TRBJ2-1; 9 bases map to TRBD2. V shed 4 bases, J shed 4 bases, and the junction held 5 bases outside the gene matches. The CDR3 runs 15 residues. Germline V gives CDR1 SGHDN, CDR2 FVKESK. In DNA form, the CDR3 reads TGTGCCAGCAGCCCCCCAGCGGGGGGATACAATGAGCAGTTCTTC. Translating gives CASSPPAGGYNEQFF.

This rearrangement joins TRBV29-1 to TRBJ1-1, with D perhaps matching TRBD1 (5 bases). Germline V gives CDR1 SQVTM, CDR2 ANQGSEA. The V and J ends lost 7 bases and 0 bases respectively, with 12 bases between them. The CDR3 loop spans 13 amino acids. CDR3 in amino acids: CSARDGLNTEAFF. CDR3 bases: TGCAGCGCGAGGGACGGCCTGAACACTGAAGCTTTCTTT.

The CDR3 protein is CASGRTGEYQPQHF. CDR3 nucleotides: TGTGCCAGCGGACGAACAGGGGAATATCAGCCCCAGCATTTT. V is TRBV5-6 and J is TRBJ1-5; the match to TRBD1 covers 7 bases. Germline loops: CDR1 SGHDT, CDR2 YYEEEE. The V segment lost 7 bases and the J segment 5 bases; nucleotides outside the gene matches: 9. CDR3 length: 14 residues. The variable domain in full, completed from reference TRBV5-6 and TRBJ1-5, reads DAGVTQSPTHLIKTRGQQVTLRCSPKSGHDTVSWYQQALGQGPQFIFQYYEEEERQRGNFPDRFSGHQFPNYSSELNVNALLLGDSALYLCASGRTGEYQPQHFGDGTRLSIL.

In its sample, this clone was seen a few times. The rearrangement links TRBV3-1 (or the pseudogene TRBV3-2) to TRBJ1-2, with D uncertain. This CDR3 is 16 amino acids long. Germline V lookup: CDR1 LGHDT, CDR2 YNNKEL (reference sequence). Between the trimmed V and J ends, which lost 0 bases and 4 bases, there was a span of 15 bases. CDR3 in DNA: TGTGCCAGCAGCCAAGATCTAGTGCCTCGGGGCTATGGCTACACCTTC. This encodes CASSQDLVPRGYGYTF.

The chain combines TRBV11-2 with TRBJ2-3, with D perhaps given as TRBD1 or TRBD2 (6 bases each). Trimming pared 2 bases from V and 4 bases from J, leaving 16 bases between. The CDR3 loop spans 16 amino acids. Germline assignment: CDR1 SGHAT and CDR2 FQNNGV. The CDR3: CASSLIGGGSPDTQYF. The DNA for the CDR3 is TGTGCCAGCAGCTTAATAGGAGGGGGGTCCCCAGATACGCAGTATTTT.

V is TRBV6-2 or TRBV6-3 and J is TRBJ2-7, with no clear D. The CDR3 runs to 13 residues. V shed 3 bases and J shed 2 bases, with 8 bases lying between them. Germline lookup yields CDR1 MNHEY and CDR2 SVGEGT. The CDR3 loop reads CASSYPAAYEQYF. In DNA, the CDR3 is TGTGCCAGCAGTTATCCGGCCGCCTACGAGCAGTACTTC.